This is a list of T cell receptor beta chains from one sample in a study of blood T cell repertoires in COVID-19. Clones were read by immunoSEQ multiplex PCR, and TCRdb kept only the in-frame ones, dropping some. The sample contains about 200,000 clones, roughly 88% of which appear only once. The sequencing input was peripheral blood. The receptors derive from a man aged 35-49 years with acute or convalescent COVID-19. The CDR3 runs from the conserved cysteine through the conserved F or W. The D gene is left open where the match is weak. Rows give clone size only sometimes, using once, few, many, or a class for an expanded clone.

TRBV4-1	TRBJ2-5	.	few	CASSQDQGETQYF	TGCGCCAGCAGCCAAGATCAGGGAGAGACCCAGTACTTC
TRBV18	TRBJ1-6	.	many	CASSPAQGSNSPLHF	TGTGCCAGCTCACCCGCGCAGGGGTCCAATTCACCCCTCCACTTT
TRBV29-1	TRBJ2-1	.	.	CSVYVYNEQFF	TGCAGCGTTTATGTCTACAATGAGCAGTTCTTC
TRBV29-1	TRBJ1-2	.	.	CSVATGTAGYTF	TGCAGCGTTGCGACAGGCACTGCGGGCTACACCTTC
TRBV7-9	TRBJ2-5	.	.	CASSPRTRYQETQYF	TGTGCCAGCAGCCCGAGGACACGGTACCAAGAGACCCAGTACTTC
TRBV6-5	TRBJ1-2	TRBD1	.	CACEGAYGYTF	TGTGCCTGCGAGGGGGCCTATGGCTACACCTTC
TRBV19	TRBJ2-6	TRBD1	.	CASSKPGQGTSGANVLTF	TGTGCCAGTAGTAAACCGGGACAGGGGACATCTGGGGCCAACGTCCTGACTTTC
TRBV10-3	TRBJ2-1	.	.	CAITVTDSYNEQFF	TGTGCCATCACAGTGACAGACTCCTACAATGAGCAGTTCTTC
TRBV10-3	TRBJ2-3	.	.	CAIQETVSTDTQYF	TGTGCCATCCAGGAAACTGTAAGCACAGATACGCAGTATTTT
TRBV7-6	TRBJ1-5	.	.	CASSFGGLGEPQHF	TGTGCCAGCAGCTTTGGGGGCCTCGGGGAGCCCCAGCATTTT
TRBV4-3	TRBJ2-1	TRBD2	.	CASSRGLEVTVEQFF	TGCGCCAGCAGCCGGGGACTAGAGGTCACCGTTGAGCAGTTCTTC
TRBV2	TRBJ2-5	TRBD2	.	CASSGRGGKETQYF	TGTGCCAGCTCCGGGAGGGGCGGGAAGGAGACCCAGTACTTC
TRBV28	TRBJ1-1	.	.	CASSLNRVAEAFF	TGTGCCAGCAGCCTTAACAGGGTCGCTGAAGCTTTCTTT
TRBV5-6	TRBJ2-3	.	.	CASSLGQLTSTDTQYF	TGTGCCAGCAGCTTGGGGCAGTTGACTAGCACAGATACGCAGTATTTT
TRBV4-2	TRBJ2-1	TRBD2	.	CASSQMSSGGDFYNEQFF	TGTGCCAGCAGCCAAATGAGTAGCGGGGGCGATTTCTACAATGAGCAGTTCTTC
TRBV4-3	TRBJ2-1	TRBD2	once	CASSQDPYGGRGNEQFF	TGCGCCAGCAGCCAAGACCCCTATGGCGGGAGAGGGAATGAGCAGTTCTTC
TRBV10-3	TRBJ1-3	.	.	CAITPDTFSSGNTIYF	TGTGCCATCACTCCTGACACTTTTAGCTCTGGAAACACCATATATTTT
TRBV2	TRBJ2-7	.	once	CASSEEPQAYEQYF	TGTGCCAGCAGTGAAGAACCACAAGCCTACGAGCAGTACTTC